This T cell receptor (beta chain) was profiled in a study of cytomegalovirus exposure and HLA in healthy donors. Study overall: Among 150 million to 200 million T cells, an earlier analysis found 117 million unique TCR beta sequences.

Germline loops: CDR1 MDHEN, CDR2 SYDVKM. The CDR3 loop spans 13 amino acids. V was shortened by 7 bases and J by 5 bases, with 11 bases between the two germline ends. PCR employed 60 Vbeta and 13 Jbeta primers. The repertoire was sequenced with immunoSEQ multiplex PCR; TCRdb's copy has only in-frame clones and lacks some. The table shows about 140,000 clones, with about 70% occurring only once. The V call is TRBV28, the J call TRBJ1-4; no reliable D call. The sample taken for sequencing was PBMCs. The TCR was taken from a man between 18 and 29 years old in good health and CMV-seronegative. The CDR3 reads CASTALPNEKLFF. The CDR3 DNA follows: TGTGCCAGCACTGCGCTCCCGAATGAAAAACTGTTTTTT.